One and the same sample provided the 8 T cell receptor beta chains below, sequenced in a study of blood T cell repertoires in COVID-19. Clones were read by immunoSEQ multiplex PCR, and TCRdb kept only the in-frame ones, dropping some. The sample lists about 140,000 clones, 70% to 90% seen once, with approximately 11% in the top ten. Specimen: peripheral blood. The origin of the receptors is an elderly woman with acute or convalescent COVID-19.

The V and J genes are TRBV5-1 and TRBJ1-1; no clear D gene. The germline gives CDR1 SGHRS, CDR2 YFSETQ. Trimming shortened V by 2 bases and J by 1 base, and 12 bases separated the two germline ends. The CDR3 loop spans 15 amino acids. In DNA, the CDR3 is TGCGCCAGCAGCTTTGGGGAGTCCGGGAACACTGAAGCTTTCTTT. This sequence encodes CASSFGESGNTEAFF.

The CDR3 DNA is TGTGCCTCACACAGGGGAGAGACTGAAGCTTTCTTT. The encoded protein is CASHRGETEAFF. This chain uses TRBV30 with TRBJ1-1; 7 bases agree with TRBD1. CDR3 length equals 12 residues. Germline trimming cut 7 bases from V and 5 bases from J; bases unmatched to any gene: 7. Germline-derived CDR1 and CDR2 are GTSNPN and SVGIG (reference sequence).

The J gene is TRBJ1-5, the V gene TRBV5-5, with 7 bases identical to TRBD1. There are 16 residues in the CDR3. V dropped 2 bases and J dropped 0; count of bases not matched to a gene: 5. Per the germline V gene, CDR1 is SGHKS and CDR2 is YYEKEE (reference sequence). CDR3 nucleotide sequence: TGTGCCAGCAGCTTCGCAGGGGGTTATAGCAATCAGCCCCAGCATTTT. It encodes CASSFAGGYSNQPQHF.

In DNA form, the CDR3 reads TGCGCCAGCAGCTTGCAGGGGGCGGATGGCTACACCTTC. Amino acids: CASSLQGADGYTF. This chain links TRBV5-1 with TRBJ1-2, with 8 bases aligning to TRBD1. There are 13 residues in the CDR3. Germline CDR1 reads SGHRS; CDR2 reads YFSETQ. V lost 1 base to trimming and J lost 6 bases; unmatched junction nucleotides: 2.

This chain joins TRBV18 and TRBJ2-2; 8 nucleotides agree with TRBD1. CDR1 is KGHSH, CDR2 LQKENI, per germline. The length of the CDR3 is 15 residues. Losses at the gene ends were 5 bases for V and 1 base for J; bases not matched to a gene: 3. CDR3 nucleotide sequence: TGTGCCAGCTCAACAGGACAGGGGAACACCGGGGAGCTGTTTTTT. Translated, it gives CASSTGQGNTGELFF. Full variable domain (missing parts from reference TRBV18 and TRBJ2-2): NAGVMQNPRHLVRRRGQEARLRCSPMKGHSHVYWYRQLPEEGLKFMVYLQKENIIDESGMPKERFSAEFPKEGPSILRIQQVVRGDSAAYFCASSTGQGNTGELFFGEGSRLTVL.

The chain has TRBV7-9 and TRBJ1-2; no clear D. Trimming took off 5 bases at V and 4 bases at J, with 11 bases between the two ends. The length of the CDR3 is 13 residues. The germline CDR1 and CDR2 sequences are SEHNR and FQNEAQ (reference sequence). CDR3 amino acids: CASSPTTAYGYTF. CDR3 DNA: TGTGCCAGCAGCCCCACCACAGCCTATGGCTACACCTTC.

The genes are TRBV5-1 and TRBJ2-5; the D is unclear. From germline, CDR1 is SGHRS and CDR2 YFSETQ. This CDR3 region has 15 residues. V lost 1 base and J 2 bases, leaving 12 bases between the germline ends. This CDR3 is CASSLSLVAQETQYF. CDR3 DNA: TGCGCCAGCAGCTTGTCGCTGGTCGCGCAAGAGACCCAGTACTTC. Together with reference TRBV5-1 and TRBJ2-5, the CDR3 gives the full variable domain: KAGVTQTPRYLIKTRGQQVTLSCSPISGHRSVSWYQQTPGQGLQFLFEYFSETQRNKGNFPGRFSGRQFSNSRSEMNVSTLELGDSALYLCASSLSLVAQETQYFGPGTRLLVL.

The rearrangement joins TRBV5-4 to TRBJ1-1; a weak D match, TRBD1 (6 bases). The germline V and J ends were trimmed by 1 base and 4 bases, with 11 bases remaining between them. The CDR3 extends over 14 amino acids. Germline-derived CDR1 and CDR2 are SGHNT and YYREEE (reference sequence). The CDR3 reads CASSLRGRSTEAFF. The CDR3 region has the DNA TGTGCCAGCAGCTTGAGGGGGAGAAGCACTGAAGCTTTCTTT.